This T cell receptor (beta chain) was profiled in a study of T cell repertoires in cytomegalovirus infection. On the study more broadly: CMV infection plus the matching HLA type was flagged by public TCR beta signatures. General observations from the study: The ex vivo response showed dominance by HLA-C-restricted CMV-specific TCR beta clonotypes.

The V gene's germline CDR1 is SGDLS and CDR2 YYNGEE. V gave up 1 base and J gave up 4 bases; unmatched junction bases: 8. The CDR3 sequence is 17 residues long. TCRdb reprocessed the reads with MiXCR, giving one entry per CDR3 protein. The sample lists fewer than 700,000 distinct CDR3 sequences; 20% to 25% were seen once. In regard to this clonotype: The antigen remains unidentified.

This rearrangement joins TRBV9 to TRBJ2-1, with TRBD2 identical over 10 bases. This sequence was found in a human donor in good health (CMV status not recorded). Some clones in this sample may be carry-over from other donors' samples. Sequencing was performed on CD8+ T cells from PBMCs. The CDR3 region is CASSVPPGTSEYNEQFF. The CDR3 DNA reads TGTGCCAGCAGCGTACCCCCCGGGACTAGCGAGTACAATGAGCAGTTCTTC.